This T cell receptor (beta chain) is drawn from a study of early T cells in non-severe SARS-CoV-2 infection. Across the whole study: Unsorted whole blood bulk RNA was sequenced, with unpaired chains. General study results and limits: Private and CD4 specificities were missed by VDJdb matching, skewed to anti-spike CD8.

V was trimmed by 0 bases and J by 5 bases, leaving 14 bases between them. There are 16 residues in the CDR3. CDR1 and CDR2 from the germline V gene are SGHRS and YFSETQ. The table lists this clonotype with a count of one. Its antigen is currently unknown. Individual cDNA molecules were tagged with unique molecular identifiers, the study reported. TCRdb re-called the 5' RACE reads with MiXCR, one entry per CDR3 protein. The sample includes more than 80,000 distinct CDR3 sequences, 9.5% to 11% seen only once; the top ten take approximately 5%. Sequences were obtained from whole blood. The rearrangement uses TRBV5-1 and TRBJ2-2; either TRBD1 or TRBD2 may fit D (5 bases each). The origin of this receptor is an adult who was a healthcare worker with PCR-confirmed SARS-CoV-2 infection or an uninfected control (not recorded which). The CDR3 nucleotides read TGCGCCAGCAGCTTGGCCTCCGGGGCGTTGACCGGGGAGCTGTTTTTT. This translates into CASSLASGALTGELFF.